The following is a TCR beta chain sequence with its context. There is no known antigen for this receptor. No base quality values were provided; no much bigger clone lies one nucleotide off. The data belong to a study of human T cells and chemical hapten exposure (dated by TCRdb to the early 2020s). With regard to the full study: Libraries were combined into a pool for sequencing, and differences in TCR yield between samples came mainly from small differences in library volumes within the pool. The study tracked peripheral blood TCR repertoire changes in vivo during primary and secondary sensitization to the hapten diphenylcyclopropenone (DPC) in alopecia patients. For every blood RNA sample, sequencing covered both the TCR alpha and TCR beta chains.

The method was 5' RACE. Sequencing took place on an Illumina MiSeq. During library preparation, unique molecular identifiers were attached to individual cDNA molecules so that TCRs could be counted quantitatively and reproducibly. The source study handled its data this way. The median number of TCRs per sample was around 100,000, ranging from 23,224 to 690,600. The Decombinator software suite was used to annotate the V, J and CDR3 of the TCR reads. For the PS versus PT1 abundance plots, all samples were subsampled to the same number of TCRs (28,000). TCRs were defined as expanded if absent before sensitization and observed at least eight times at the 2-week time point. The public reads were run again by TCRdb, first through fastp at Q25 and then through MiXCR, and only productive beta chains were kept. All rows with the same CDR3 protein become a single entry with the most common DNA and genes. The V and J calls follow TCRdb's processing rather than the paper's. Across this sample there are about 110,000 distinct CDR3 sequences, with approximately 20% seen only once. Jointly, the top ten make up approximately 2.8% of the sample.

Total RNA was isolated from unfractionated whole blood collected in Tempus Blood RNA tubes. As TCR sequencing controls, a handful of healthy volunteers were used, with blood taken at day 0, 2 weeks and 6 weeks. From its cysteine to its phenylalanine, the CDR3 spans 12 amino acids. Of the read, only the CDR3 DNA is kept; its 36 bases are in frame from base 1. The CDR1 and CDR2 encoded by the germline V gene (reference sequence) are GTSNPN and SVGIG. V is cut by 3 bases and J by 0 bases, and the space between the germline ends is 5 bases. Here is what the overall study found, with its caveats: The number of TCRs above 1 in 1000 frequency did not change with DPC sensitization; there was no evidence of global repertoire structure alterations. After repeated subsampling, the strength of the expansion versus patch-test correlation and the threshold at which it became significant changed.

The sequence is built from TRBV30 and TRBJ1-2, with no confidently assigned D gene. This clonotype originated in a human donor in good health. Here the CDR3 is given as CAWRTSNYGYTF. In nucleotide form, the sequence is TGTGCCTGGAGGACTTCTAACTATGGCTACACCTTC.